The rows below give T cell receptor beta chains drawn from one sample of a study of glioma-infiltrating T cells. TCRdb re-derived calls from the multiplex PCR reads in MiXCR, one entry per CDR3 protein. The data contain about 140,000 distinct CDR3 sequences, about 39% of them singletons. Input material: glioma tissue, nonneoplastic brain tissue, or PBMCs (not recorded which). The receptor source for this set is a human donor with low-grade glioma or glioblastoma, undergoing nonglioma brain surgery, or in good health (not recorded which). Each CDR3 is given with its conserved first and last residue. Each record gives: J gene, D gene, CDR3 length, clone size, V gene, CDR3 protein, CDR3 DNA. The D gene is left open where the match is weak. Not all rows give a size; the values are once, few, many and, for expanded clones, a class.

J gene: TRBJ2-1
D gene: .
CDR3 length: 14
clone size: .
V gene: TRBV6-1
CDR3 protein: CATQLRISYNEQFF
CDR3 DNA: TGTGCCACCCAGCTTCGGATTTCCTACAATGAGCAGTTCTTC

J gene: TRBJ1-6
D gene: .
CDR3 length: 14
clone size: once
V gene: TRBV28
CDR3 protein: CASSLYGGDVALHF
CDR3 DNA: TGTGCCAGCAGTTTATACGGGGGGGACGTGGCCCTCCACTTT

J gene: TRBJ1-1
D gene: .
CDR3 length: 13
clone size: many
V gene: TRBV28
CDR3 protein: CASSLSGPPEAFF
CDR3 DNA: TGTGCCAGCAGTTTATCAGGGCCACCCGAAGCTTTCTTT

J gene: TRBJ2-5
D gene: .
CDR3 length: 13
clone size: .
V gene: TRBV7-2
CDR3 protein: CASSEERAETQYF
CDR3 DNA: TGTGCCAGCAGCGAAGAAAGGGCGGAGACCCAGTACTTC

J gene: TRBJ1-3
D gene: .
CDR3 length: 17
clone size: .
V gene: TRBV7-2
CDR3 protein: CASSPRLTGAGGNTIYF
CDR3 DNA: TGTGCCAGCAGCCCACGCCTCACAGGAGCGGGCGGAAACACCATATATTTT

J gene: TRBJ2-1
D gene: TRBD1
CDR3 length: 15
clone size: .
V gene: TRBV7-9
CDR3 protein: CASSRMGQGYNEQFF
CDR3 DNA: TGTGCCAGCAGCAGGATGGGACAGGGCTATAATGAGCAGTTCTTC

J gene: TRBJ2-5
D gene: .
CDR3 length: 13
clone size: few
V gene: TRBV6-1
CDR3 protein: CATREQGRETQYF
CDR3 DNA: TGTGCCACACGAGAGCAGGGCCGAGAGACCCAGTACTTC

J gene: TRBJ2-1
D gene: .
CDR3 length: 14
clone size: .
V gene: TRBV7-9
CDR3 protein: CASSRLQGFNEQFF
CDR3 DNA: TGTGCCAGCAGCCGATTACAAGGGTTCAATGAGCAGTTCTTC

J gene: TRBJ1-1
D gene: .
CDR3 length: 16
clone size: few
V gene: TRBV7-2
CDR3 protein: CASSLQYPSGNTEAFF
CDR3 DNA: TGTGCCAGCAGCTTACAATACCCGTCGGGGAACACTGAAGCTTTCTTT

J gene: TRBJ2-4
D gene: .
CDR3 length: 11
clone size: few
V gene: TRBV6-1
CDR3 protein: CASPEGDIQYF
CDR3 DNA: TGTGCCAGCCCGGAGGGGGACATTCAGTACTTC

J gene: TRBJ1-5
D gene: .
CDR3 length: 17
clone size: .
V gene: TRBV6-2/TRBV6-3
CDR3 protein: CASSYSPNPDTNQPQHF
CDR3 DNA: TGTGCCAGCAGTTACTCCCCGAACCCGGACACAAATCAGCCCCAGCATTTT

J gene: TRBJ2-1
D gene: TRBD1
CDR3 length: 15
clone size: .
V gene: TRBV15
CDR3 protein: CATRREGGQGIQQFF
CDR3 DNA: TGTGCCACCAGAAGAGAAGGAGGACAGGGGATTCAGCAGTTCTTC

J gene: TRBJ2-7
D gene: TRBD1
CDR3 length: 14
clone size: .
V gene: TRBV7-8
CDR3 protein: CASSPRDRGHEQYF
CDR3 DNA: TGTGCCAGCAGCCCGCGGGACAGGGGCCACGAGCAGTACTTC

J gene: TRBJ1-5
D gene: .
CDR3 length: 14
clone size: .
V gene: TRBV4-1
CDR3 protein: CASSPAGGGQPQHF
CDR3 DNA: TGCGCCAGCAGCCCTGCGGGGGGTGGACAGCCCCAGCATTTT

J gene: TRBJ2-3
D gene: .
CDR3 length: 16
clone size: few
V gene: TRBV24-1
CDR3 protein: CATSDRQGGETDTQYF
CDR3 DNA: TGTGCCACCAGTGACCGACAGGGAGGTGAGACAGATACGCAGTATTTT

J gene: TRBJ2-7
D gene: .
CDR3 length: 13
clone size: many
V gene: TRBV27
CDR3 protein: CVSKGGLSYEQYF
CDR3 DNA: TGCGTATCGAAGGGGGGCCTCTCCTACGAGCAGTACTTC

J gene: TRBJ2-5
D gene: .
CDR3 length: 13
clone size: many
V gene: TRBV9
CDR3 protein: CASSGPLQETQYF
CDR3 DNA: TGTGCCAGCAGCGGACCGTTACAAGAGACCCAGTACTTC

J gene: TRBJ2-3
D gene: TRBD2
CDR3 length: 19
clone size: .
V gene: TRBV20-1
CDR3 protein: CSASYSTSGSWTSTDTQYF
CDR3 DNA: TGCAGTGCTAGTTACTCGACTAGCGGGAGCTGGACTAGCACAGATACGCAGTATTTT

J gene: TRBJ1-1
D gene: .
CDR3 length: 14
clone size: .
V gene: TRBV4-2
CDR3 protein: CASSPARVLTEAFF
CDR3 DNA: TGTGCCAGCAGCCCAGCCCGGGTTCTCACTGAAGCTTTCTTT

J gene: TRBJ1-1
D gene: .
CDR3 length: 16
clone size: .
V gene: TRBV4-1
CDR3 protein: CASSQTHSGLPSEALF
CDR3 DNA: TGCGCCAGCAGCCAAACCCACTCGGGACTGCCGTCCGAAGCTTTGTTT

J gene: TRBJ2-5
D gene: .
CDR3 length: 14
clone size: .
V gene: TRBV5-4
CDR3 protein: CARSPPDSSETQYF
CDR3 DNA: TGTGCCCGCAGCCCCCCGGACAGTTCTGAGACCCAGTACTTC

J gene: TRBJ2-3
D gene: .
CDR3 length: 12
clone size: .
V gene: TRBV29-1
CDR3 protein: CSVEGTSDTQYF
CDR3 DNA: TGCAGCGTTGAGGGGACGTCAGATACGCAGTATTTT

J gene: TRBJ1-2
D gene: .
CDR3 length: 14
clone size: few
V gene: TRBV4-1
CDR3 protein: CASSQGQSNYGYTF
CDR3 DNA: TGCGCCAGCAGCCAAGGACAGAGTAACTATGGCTACACCTTC

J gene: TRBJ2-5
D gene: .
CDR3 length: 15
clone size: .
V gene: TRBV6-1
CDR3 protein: CASSYTGTQGETQYF
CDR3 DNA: TGTGCCAGCAGCTACACCGGGACCCAGGGGGAGACCCAGTACTTC

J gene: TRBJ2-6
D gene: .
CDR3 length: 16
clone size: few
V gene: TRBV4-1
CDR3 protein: CASSQDWGLAANVLTF
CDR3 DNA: TGCGCCAGCAGCCAAGACTGGGGTTTAGCGGCCAACGTCCTGACTTTC

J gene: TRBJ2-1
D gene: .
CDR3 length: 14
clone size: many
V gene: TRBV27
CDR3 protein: CASSPSTEWNEQFF
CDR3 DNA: TGTGCCAGCAGTCCCTCGACGGAGTGGAATGAGCAGTTCTTC

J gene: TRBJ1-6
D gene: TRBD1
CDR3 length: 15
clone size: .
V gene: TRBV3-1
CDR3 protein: CASSQVVQGGSPLHF
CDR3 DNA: TGTGCCAGCAGCCAAGTAGTCCAGGGGGGTTCACCCCTCCACTTT

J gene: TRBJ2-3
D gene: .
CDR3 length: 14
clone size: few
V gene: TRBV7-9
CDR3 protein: CASSLAQAGDTQYF
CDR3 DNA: TGTGCCAGCAGCTTAGCGCAGGCAGGAGATACGCAGTATTTT

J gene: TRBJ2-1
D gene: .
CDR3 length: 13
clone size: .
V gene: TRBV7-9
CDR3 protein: CASSIPRENEQFF
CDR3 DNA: TGTGCCAGCAGCATTCCCAGAGAAAATGAGCAGTTCTTC

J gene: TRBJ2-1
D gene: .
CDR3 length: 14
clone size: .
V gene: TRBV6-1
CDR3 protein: CASSPRQGGNEQFF
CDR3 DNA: TGTGCCAGCAGCCCAAGACAGGGAGGGAATGAGCAGTTCTTC

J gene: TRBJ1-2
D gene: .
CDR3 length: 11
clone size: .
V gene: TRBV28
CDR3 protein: CASSRLAGYTF
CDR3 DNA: TGTGCCAGCAGTCGCTTGGCTGGCTACACCTTC

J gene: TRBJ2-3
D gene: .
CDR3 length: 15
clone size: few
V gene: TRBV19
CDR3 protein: CASRSAGSQRDTQYF
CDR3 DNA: TGTGCCAGCCGCTCCGCCGGGAGCCAGAGAGATACGCAGTATTTT

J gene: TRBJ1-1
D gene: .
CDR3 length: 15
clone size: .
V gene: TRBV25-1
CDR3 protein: CAISESKGRSTEAFF
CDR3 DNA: TGTGCCATCAGTGAGTCAAAGGGGCGAAGTACTGAAGCTTTCTTT

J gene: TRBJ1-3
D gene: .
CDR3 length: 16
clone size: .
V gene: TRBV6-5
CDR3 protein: CASIYSWATEGNTIYF
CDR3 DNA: TGTGCCAGCATTTACTCCTGGGCCACGGAGGGAAACACCATATATTTT

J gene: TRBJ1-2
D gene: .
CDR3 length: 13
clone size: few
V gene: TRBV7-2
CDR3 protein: CASSLARDYGYTF
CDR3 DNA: TGTGCCAGCAGCTTAGCGCGGGACTATGGCTACACCTTC

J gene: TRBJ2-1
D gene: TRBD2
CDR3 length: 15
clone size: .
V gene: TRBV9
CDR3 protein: CASSVGLAETNEQFF
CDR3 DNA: TGTGCCAGCAGCGTAGGACTAGCGGAGACCAATGAGCAGTTCTTC

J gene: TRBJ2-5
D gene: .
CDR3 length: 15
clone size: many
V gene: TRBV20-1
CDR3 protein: CSARDLLTGQETQYF
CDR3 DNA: TGCAGTGCTAGAGACCTCCTCACAGGCCAAGAGACCCAGTACTTC

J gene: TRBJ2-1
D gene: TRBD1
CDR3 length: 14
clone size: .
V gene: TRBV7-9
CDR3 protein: CASSTDRGRNEQFF
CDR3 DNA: TGTGCCAGCAGCACCGACAGGGGGAGGAATGAGCAGTTCTTC

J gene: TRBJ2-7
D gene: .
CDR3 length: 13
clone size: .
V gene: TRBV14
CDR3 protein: CATGASDSYEQYF
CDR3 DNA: TGTGCCACAGGGGCTAGCGACTCCTACGAGCAGTACTTC

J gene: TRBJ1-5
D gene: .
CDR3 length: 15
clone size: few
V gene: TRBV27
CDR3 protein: CASSRTGYGNQPQHF
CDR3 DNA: TGTGCCAGCAGTCGTACAGGGTATGGCAATCAGCCCCAGCATTTT

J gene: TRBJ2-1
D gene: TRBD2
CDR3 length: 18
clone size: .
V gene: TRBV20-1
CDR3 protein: CSARRLAGVRLSYNEQLF
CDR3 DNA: TGCAGTGCTAGACGACTAGCGGGAGTTCGTTTGTCCTACAATGAGCAGCTCTTC

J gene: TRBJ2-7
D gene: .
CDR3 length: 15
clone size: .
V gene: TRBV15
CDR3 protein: CATSRDRNNGREQYF
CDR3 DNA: TGTGCCACCAGCAGAGATAGGAACAATGGTCGGGAGCAGTACTTC

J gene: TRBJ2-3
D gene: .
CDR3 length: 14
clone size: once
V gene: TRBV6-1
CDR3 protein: CVGGGQPSTDTQYF
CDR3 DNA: TGTGTTGGCGGCGGGCAGCCTAGCACAGATACGCAGTATTTT

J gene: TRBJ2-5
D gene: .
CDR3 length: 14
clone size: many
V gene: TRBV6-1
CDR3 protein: CASSLTLLQETQYF
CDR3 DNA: TGTGCCAGCAGCCTGACACTGTTACAAGAGACCCAGTACTTC

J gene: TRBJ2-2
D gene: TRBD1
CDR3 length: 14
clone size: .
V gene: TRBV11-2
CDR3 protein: CASSITGVTGELFF
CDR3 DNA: TGTGCCAGCAGCATTACAGGGGTCACCGGGGAGCTGTTTTTT

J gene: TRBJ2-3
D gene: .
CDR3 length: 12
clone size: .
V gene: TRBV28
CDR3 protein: CASGLGTDTQYF
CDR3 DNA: TGTGCCAGCGGTCTGGGCACAGATACGCAGTATTTT

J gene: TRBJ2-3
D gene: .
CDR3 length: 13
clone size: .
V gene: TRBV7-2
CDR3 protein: CASSLGWADTQYF
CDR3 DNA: TGTGCCAGCAGCTTAGGCTGGGCAGATACGCAGTATTTT

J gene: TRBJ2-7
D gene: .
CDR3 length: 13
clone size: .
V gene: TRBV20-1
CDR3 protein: CSARGDTPEEQYF
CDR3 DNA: TGCAGTGCTAGGGGGGACACACCGGAGGAGCAGTACTTC

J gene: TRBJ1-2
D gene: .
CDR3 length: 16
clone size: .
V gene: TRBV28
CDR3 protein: CASSPPGRPANYGYTF
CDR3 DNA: TGTGCCAGCAGTCCGCCGGGCAGGCCTGCTAACTATGGCTACACCTTC